A selection of T cell receptor beta chains follows, all from one sample in a study of cytomegalovirus exposure and HLA in healthy donors. Libraries were prepared by immunoSEQ multiplex PCR; TCRdb keeps only in-frame clonotypes and omits some of them. The sample records fewer than 400,000 clones, approximately 91% being singletons. The material sequenced was PBMCs. The origin of the receptors is a man aged 25 to 40 in good health and CMV-seronegative. CDR3s include the opening cysteine and the closing phenylalanine or tryptophan. D genes are given only for firm matches. Not every row has a clone size; where given, it reads once, few, many or a size class.

v_call,d_call,clone_size,cdr3_length,cdr3_aa
TRBV6-6,TRBD2,.,13,CASSLTSGGAYYF
TRBV4-2,.,.,14,CASSQAGRDGGYTF
TRBV4-3,.,.,14,CASSQDLGGSDQHF
TRBV18,.,.,14,CASSRSRGEETQYF
TRBV9,TRBD1,.,18,CASRGVKTGPPSNQPQHF
TRBV7-7,.,.,15,CASSLGIGGVYEQFF
TRBV6-1,.,.,16,CASSEFAGLVSYGYTF
TRBV11-2,.,.,13,CASSTGQRETQYF
TRBV27,.,.,15,CASSARDKIYNEQFF
TRBV10-1,.,.,15,CASSEPDGGRNEQYF
TRBV5-1,TRBD2,few,15,CASSPGGGRLYEQYF
TRBV2,.,.,11,CATDSSDTQYF
TRBV25-1,TRBD1,.,14,CASRRTGGREKLFF
TRBV27,TRBD2,.,17,CASSPPGELASTDTQYF
TRBV7-2,.,.,13,CASGSRGGQPQHF
TRBV6-6,.,.,15,CASRDRGALNTEAFF
TRBV29-1,.,.,14,CSVEDREGTDTQYF
TRBV19,TRBD2,.,15,CASSIVTSGGAEQFF
TRBV6-6,.,.,14,CASTPGSGRNEQYF
TRBV14,TRBD2,.,18,CASSQRIAELAGGYEQYF
TRBV11-2,.,.,17,CASSFPDREKTDGELFF
TRBV18,.,.,15,CASSPPAAVNTEAFF
TRBV7-9,TRBD2,.,14,CASSKVLAGASGDF
TRBV6-5,.,.,13,CASSREHGTEAFF
TRBV5-1,.,few,12,CASSTGQYEQYF
TRBV11-2,.,.,17,CASSSRSGTQGTGELFF
TRBV2,TRBD1,.,15,CASSDQGAYSGGYTF
TRBV25-1,.,.,14,CASSESAGLYEQYF
TRBV4-1,.,.,17,CASSQGASWASYNEQFF
TRBV30,TRBD1,many,14,CAWSFGQANSPLHF
TRBV27,.,.,14,CASSLDTNNSPLHF
TRBV5-1,.,.,14,CASSPPGADTEAFF
TRBV19,.,.,15,CASSAGTTYNSPLHF
TRBV5-6,.,few,12,CASSLVGGEAFF
TRBV30,TRBD1,.,13,CAWSVGGPGELFF
TRBV7-2,.,.,14,CASSLWGANYGYTF
TRBV5-4,TRBD1,.,15,CASSFWTGGPETQYF
TRBV5-1,.,.,14,CASSFVGAGTEAFF
TRBV4-1,TRBD1,few,16,CASSPYSGTGVYEQYF
TRBV15,.,.,14,CATSRGGDTDTQYF
TRBV6-5,TRBD2,.,15,CATRLDSGGLETQYF
TRBV25-1,.,.,18,CASSEYRFPQGPREKLFF